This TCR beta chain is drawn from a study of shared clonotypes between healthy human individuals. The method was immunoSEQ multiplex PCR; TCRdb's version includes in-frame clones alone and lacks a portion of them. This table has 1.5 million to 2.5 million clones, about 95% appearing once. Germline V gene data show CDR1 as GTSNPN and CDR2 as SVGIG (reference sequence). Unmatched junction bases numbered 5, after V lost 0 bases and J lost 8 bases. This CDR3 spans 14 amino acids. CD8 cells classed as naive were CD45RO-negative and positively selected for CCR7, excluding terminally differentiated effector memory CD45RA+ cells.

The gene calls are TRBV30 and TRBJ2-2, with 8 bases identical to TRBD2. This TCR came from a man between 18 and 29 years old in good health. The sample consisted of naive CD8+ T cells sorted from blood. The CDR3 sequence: CAWSVGGAKGELFF. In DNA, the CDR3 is TGTGCCTGGAGTGTCGGGGGGGCGAAAGGGGAGCTGTTTTTT.